Following are 9 T cell receptor beta chains from one sample sequenced in a study of immune evolution from preneoplasia to lung adenocarcinoma. Clones were sequenced by immunoSEQ multiplex PCR, and TCRdb holds only the in-frame ones, with some missing. The sample gives 35,000 to 40,000 clones, 65% to 75% of which show up once; under 7.5% is in the top ten. The material sequenced was FFPE invasive lung adenocarcinoma tissue. These receptors all stem from a person aged 55-75 years with lung adenocarcinoma.

The chain links TRBV5-4 to TRBJ2-4; 10 bases match TRBD2. This CDR3 is built from 16 residues. Germline values: CDR1 SGHNT, CDR2 YYREEE (reference sequence). Germline trimming cut 5 bases from V and 0 bases from J; bases unmatched to any gene: 5. Here the CDR3 reads CASSSWTSGAKNIQYF. For the CDR3, the DNA is TGTGCCAGCAGTTCCTGGACTAGCGGAGCCAAAAACATTCAGTACTTC.

The rearrangement uses TRBV29-1 and TRBJ2-7; possible D gene TRBD1, 6 bases. Trimming left V 5 bases short and J 2 bases short, with 10 bases between. Germline assignment: CDR1 SQVTM and CDR2 ANQGSEA. There are 12 residues in the CDR3. The CDR3 sequence: CSVIQGTYEQYF. DNA of the CDR3: TGCAGCGTTATACAGGGTACCTACGAGCAGTACTTC.

The CDR3 nucleotides read TGTGCCTGGGAGACAGGGAACACTGAAGCTTTCTTT. Amino acids: CAWETGNTEAFF. The V and J genes are TRBV30 and TRBJ1-1; D is perhaps TRBD1 (6 bases). The CDR3 has 12 amino acids. Trimming cost V 5 bases and J 1 base, with 8 bases left between them. In germline, CDR1 is GTSNPN, CDR2 SVGIG (reference sequence).

By share of the sample, this clone is large. CDR3 bases: TGTGCCAGCAGTTTATCCGGGACAGGAGCCAACAATGAGCAGTTCTTC. Protein sequence: CASSLSGTGANNEQFF. This chain joins TRBV27 and TRBJ2-1; 8 bases fit TRBD1. This CDR3 has 16 residues. With 0 bases clipped from V and 5 bases from J, the junction kept 6 bases outside the gene matches. Germline CDR1 reads MNHEY; CDR2 reads SMNVEV (reference sequence).

This sequence joins TRBV6-4 and TRBJ2-3, with 7 nucleotides matching TRBD2. The CDR3 sequence is 15 residues long. J was trimmed by 0 bases and V by 5 bases; bases with no gene match: 5. Germline V gives CDR1 MRHNA, CDR2 SNTAGT. CDR3 sequence: CASSPGTKSTDTQYF. DNA of the CDR3: TGTGCCAGCAGTCCCGGGACTAAAAGCACAGATACGCAGTATTTT.

V usage is TRBV11-2 and J usage is TRBJ2-7, with D tentatively TRBD1 (7 bases). CDR3 length: 14 amino acids. Germline assignment: CDR1 SGHAT and CDR2 FQNNGV. With 5 bases removed from V and 6 bases from J, the gap between germline ends came to 17 bases. CDR3 sequence (DNA): TGTGCCAGCAGCACACGCGGGGACAGTAGCGAGCAGTACTTC. Its protein is CASSTRGDSSEQYF.

In its sample, this clone was seen once. The rearrangement joins TRBV5-6 to TRBJ2-7, with 8 nucleotides matching TRBD1. The CDR3 contains 15 residues. V shed 3 bases and J 3 bases; nucleotides not matched to a gene: 8. In germline, CDR1 is SGHDT, CDR2 YYEEEE. CDR3 sequence reads: CASSSYPGGLYEQYF. The DNA for the CDR3 is TGTGCCAGCAGCTCATACCCAGGGGGCCTCTACGAGCAGTACTTC.

In its sample, this clone is medium-sized. V gene TRBV7-9 combines with J gene TRBJ2-1; the D gene is possibly TRBD1 (6 bases). Trimming took 5 bases from V and 10 from J, leaving 15 bases between them. Germline assignment: CDR1 SEHNR and CDR2 FQNEAQ (reference sequence). CDR3 length: 13 amino acids. As DNA, the CDR3 is TGTGCCAGCAGCCCAGGGACAACCACGGAGCAGTTCTTC. Protein product: CASSPGTTTEQFF.

This clone was seen once. CDR3 coding DNA: TGCGCCAGCAGCCCCGGTAGTGGCGGGCTTTACAATGAGCAGTTCTTC. Its protein product is CASSPGSGGLYNEQFF. The rearrangement links TRBV5-1 to TRBJ2-1, with D perhaps TRBD2 (5 bases). The CDR3 runs 16 residues. V was trimmed by 4 bases and J by 4 bases, leaving 18 bases between them. Per germline, CDR1 SGHRS and CDR2 YFSETQ.